The T cell receptor (beta chain) under discussion was sequenced for a study of low-dose radiotherapy and immunotherapy resistance in tumors. Study as a whole: Starting cycle 1 day 1, oral aspirin 300 mg was given daily for four cycles.

Per the germline V gene, CDR1 is LNHDA and CDR2 is SQIVND (reference sequence). J was trimmed by 4 bases and V by 9 bases; bases with no gene match: 7. The CDR3 contains 13 residues. Time point indicated: after trial treatment. Documented treatment: LDRT plus nivolumab, ipilimumab, low-dose cyclophosphamide and aspirin (RACIN trial). Gene-specific TRAV and TRBV primers were used for first-strand cDNA, covering alpha and beta chains. With a V-primer adapter and a constant-region primer, TCRs were amplified for about 20 PCR cycles. Using its own MiXCR run on the reads, TCRdb lists one record per CDR3 protein. The sample lists tens of thousands of distinct CDR3 sequences; roughly 17% were seen once. This clonotype was seen a handful of times.

This specimen consisted of PBMCs, obtained after low-dose radiotherapy plus immunotherapy. The receptor comes from a male donor with prostate cancer. V usage is TRBV19 and J usage is TRBJ1-1; 8 positions agree with TRBD1. The CDR3 loop reads CASLQGGVTEAFF. The CDR3 DNA follows: TGTGCCAGCTTACAGGGGGGGGTCACTGAAGCTTTCTTT. Based on the CDR3 plus reference TRBV19 and TRBJ1-1, the full variable domain is DGGITQSPKYLFRKEGQNVTLSCEQNLNHDAMYWYRQDPGQGLRLIYYSQIVNDFQKGDIAEGYSVSREKKESFPLTVTSAQKNPTAFYLCASLQGGVTEAFFGQGTRLTVV.